These 22 T cell receptor beta chains share one sample of origin, sequenced in a study of cytomegalovirus exposure and HLA in healthy donors. PCR involved 60 Vbeta and 13 Jbeta primers. Here immunoSEQ multiplex PCR was the method, and the copy in TCRdb shows in-frame clones only, minus some. The profile covers about 170,000 clones, with around 72% appearing a single time and around 6.8% taken by the ten largest. The sequencing sample was made of PBMCs. The receptors were sampled from a man aged 35 to 55 in good health and CMV-seropositive.

This clone was counted between two and nine times. The CDR3 is CASSQNPRGGYTF. The DNA for the CDR3 is TGCGCCAGCAGCCAGAATCCCAGAGGTGGCTACACCTTC. The chain carries TRBV4-3 and TRBJ1-2; D not resolved. Germline CDR1 reads LGHNA; CDR2 reads YSLEER. V lost 3 bases and J 7 bases, leaving 12 bases between the germline ends. The CDR3 runs 13 residues.

The chain joins TRBV5-1 to TRBJ2-3, with 9 bases identical to TRBD1. Per the germline V gene, CDR1 is SGHRS and CDR2 is YFSETQ. The CDR3 is made up of 14 amino acids. Trimming cost V 2 bases and J 5 bases; bases outside gene matches: 3. CDR3 nucleotides: TGCGCCAGCAGCTTACAGGGGGCGGAAGATACGCAGTATTTT. Protein sequence: CASSLQGAEDTQYF. Looking up the rest from reference TRBV5-1 and TRBJ2-3 gives the full variable domain: KAGVTQTPRYLIKTRGQQVTLSCSPISGHRSVSWYQQTPGQGLQFLFEYFSETQRNKGNFPGRFSGRQFSNSRSEMNVSTLELGDSALYLCASSLQGAEDTQYFGPGTRLTVL.

CDR3 protein: CASSHNLRPGAGYTF. The CDR3 bases are TGTGCCAGCAGCCACAACCTGAGACCAGGTGCTGGCTACACCTTC. The chain joins TRBV5-6 to TRBJ1-2; D unclear. This CDR3 comprises 15 residues. V lost 4 bases, J lost 7 bases, and 20 bases lay in between. CDR1 SGHDT and CDR2 YYEEEE come from the germline V gene.

The gene calls are TRBV14 and TRBJ2-7; 7 positions match TRBD2. CDR3 length: 15 amino acids. Trimming took 4 bases from V and 2 from J; bases not matched to a gene: 8. Germline lookup yields CDR1 SGHDN and CDR2 FVKESK. CDR3 amino acids: CASSLAWGGTYEQYF. The CDR3 region has the DNA TGTGCCAGCAGCCTGGCTTGGGGAGGGACCTACGAGCAGTACTTC.

The chain employs TRBV15 and TRBJ2-3; D may be TRBD2 (5 bases). Germline V gene lookup returns CDR1 LNHNV and CDR2 YYDKDF (reference sequence). Trimming stripped 0 bases from V and 2 bases from J, with 24 bases between. This CDR3 region has 20 residues. CDR3 sequence reads: CATSRDPLLTWLASTDTQYF. The CDR3 bases are TGTGCCACCAGCAGAGATCCCTTATTGACTTGGCTAGCCTCCACAGATACGCAGTATTTT.

The chain joins TRBV2 to TRBJ2-6, with D tentatively TRBD1 (6 bases). The CDR3 totals 18 residues. CDR1 is SNHLY and CDR2 is FYNNEI in the germline V gene. V shed 4 bases and J shed 1 base, with 17 bases lying between them. CDR3 sequence (DNA): TGTGCCAGCAGTGGGGGCAGGGGTTTGTTTTCTGGGGCCAACGTCCTGACTTTC. It encodes CASSGGRGLFSGANVLTF.

This clone was observed a single time. This sequence joins TRBV6-6 and TRBJ2-7, with 12 bases lining up with TRBD1. Looked up from germline, CDR1 is MNHNY and CDR2 is SVGAGI (reference sequence). V shed 6 bases and J 6 bases; nucleotides not matched to a gene: 6. The CDR3 sequence is 14 residues long. CDR3 loop: CASRPGQGASEQYF. The CDR3 nucleotides read TGTGCCAGCAGACCGGGACAGGGGGCTAGCGAGCAGTACTTC.

The chain has TRBV20-1 and TRBJ1-2; D not resolved. The CDR3 has 11 residues. V was shortened by 7 bases and J by 2 bases, with 8 bases between the two germline ends. Germline-derived CDR1 and CDR2 are DFQATT and SNEGSKA (reference sequence). The CDR3 is CSVSQNYGYTF. The CDR3 DNA follows: TGCAGTGTATCTCAGAACTATGGCTACACCTTC.

This chain joins TRBV5-4 and TRBJ2-3; 8 nucleotides align to TRBD2. The CDR3 has 17 amino acids. Germline-derived CDR1 and CDR2 are SGHNT and YYREEE (reference sequence). V shed 3 bases, J shed 0 bases, and the junction held 9 bases outside the gene matches. The DNA of the CDR3 is TGTGCCAGCAGCTCCTCCGGGGGGGCCTCTAGCACAGATACGCAGTATTTT. This encodes CASSSSGGASSTDTQYF.

This clone was counted between two and nine times. V and J are TRBV7-2 and TRBJ1-2, with 9 bases identical to TRBD1. V lost 7 bases to trimming and J lost 6 bases; unmatched junction nucleotides: 3. The CDR3 length is 12 residues. Germline CDR1 is SGHTA and CDR2 is FQGNSA. CDR3 coding DNA: TGTGCCAGCAATAGGGACAGGGATGGCTACACCTTC. Its protein is CASNRDRDGYTF.

V is TRBV4-3 and J is TRBJ1-2; possibly TRBD1 for D (6 bases). This CDR3 region has 14 residues. V lost 6 bases to trimming and J lost 3 bases, with 14 bases between them. CDR1 and CDR2 (germline): LGHNA, YSLEER. The CDR3 here is CASSGSDSYYGYTF. CDR3 coding DNA: TGCGCCAGCAGTGGTTCGGACAGCTACTATGGCTACACCTTC.

The CDR3, as DNA: TGTGCCAGCAGCTTATGGCGGAATAGCAATCAGCCCCAGCATTTT. Protein: CASSLWRNSNQPQHF. This chain links TRBV5-6 with TRBJ1-5, with D unresolved. The V gene lost 2 bases and the J gene lost 0 bases, with 9 bases spanning the gap. This CDR3 contains 15 residues. In germline, CDR1 is SGHDT, CDR2 YYEEEE.

V usage is TRBV6-1 and J usage is TRBJ1-2, with D perhaps TRBD1 (5 bases). CDR3 length: 14 amino acids. Germline-derived CDR1 and CDR2 are MNHNS and SASEGT. V lost 0 bases and J 2 bases, leaving 7 bases between the germline ends. CDR3 region: CASSEAAGNYGYTF. CDR3 in DNA: TGTGCCAGCAGTGAAGCGGCAGGGAACTATGGCTACACCTTC.

This sequence joins TRBV30 and TRBJ1-2; 7 bases match TRBD1. Germline CDR1 GTSNPN, CDR2 SVGIG (reference sequence). Germline trimming cut 2 bases from V and 6 bases from J; bases unmatched to any gene: 9. This CDR3 has 14 residues. The CDR3, as DNA: TGTGCCTGGAGTCCTGGAGGAGGGGGCGATGGCTACACCTTC. Protein product: CAWSPGGGGDGYTF.

J is TRBJ2-1 and V is TRBV6-1; a weak D match, TRBD1 (6 bases). In germline, CDR1 is MNHNS, CDR2 SASEGT. V lost 4 bases and J 10 bases, leaving 17 bases between the germline ends. The CDR3 consists of 14 residues. The CDR3 DNA follows: TGTGCCAGCAGTGGTCTCAGGGGCGCCGGGGAGCAGTTCTTC. Translation: CASSGLRGAGEQFF.

This chain links TRBV5-5 with TRBJ2-7, with a weak D call TRBD1 (6 bases). Trimming took off 4 bases at V and 3 bases at J, with 20 bases between the two ends. The CDR3 sequence is 16 residues long. Germline CDR1 SGHKS, CDR2 YYEKEE (reference sequence). The CDR3 DNA reads as TGTGCCAGCAGCGGGGAACAGGGTCCCTTAGGCTACGAGCAGTACTTC. Translated, it gives CASSGEQGPLGYEQYF.

This sequence joins TRBV18 and TRBJ1-2; a weak D match, TRBD1 (6 bases). Trimming took off 2 bases at V and 8 bases at J, with 24 bases between the two ends. CDR1 is KGHSH, CDR2 LQKENI, per germline. This CDR3 region has 17 residues. CDR3 sequence reads: CASSPTFSGEGSGGYTF. Written as DNA, the CDR3 is TGTGCCAGCTCACCAACGTTTTCAGGGGAAGGATCGGGCGGCTACACCTTC.

The chain links TRBV15 to TRBJ2-3; TRBD2 agrees at 8 bases. The ends lost 2 bases at V and 3 bases at J; junction bases unmatched: 10. Germline V CDR1 and CDR2: LNHNV, YYDKDF (reference sequence). This CDR3 is 17 amino acids long. This chain's CDR3 is CATSRPFGGAGTDTQYF. The DNA of the CDR3 is TGTGCCACCAGCAGACCCTTCGGGGGGGCCGGGACAGATACGCAGTATTTT. The variable domain in full, with the rest retrieved from reference TRBV15 and TRBJ2-3, is DAMVIQNPRYQVTQFGKPVTLSCSQTLNHNVMYWYQQKSSQAPKLLFHYYDKDFNNEADTPDNFQSRRPNTSFCFLDIRSPGLGDTAMYLCATSRPFGGAGTDTQYFGPGTRLTVL.

The chain employs TRBV7-8 and TRBJ1-2; 7 bases are shared with TRBD1. The CDR3 contains 14 residues. Germline V lookup: CDR1 SGHVS, CDR2 FQNEAQ. The V gene end was trimmed by 5 bases and the J gene end by 0 bases; junction bases not matched to a gene: 3. The DNA for the CDR3 is TGTGCCAGCAGCCAGGGACAGACTAACTATGGCTACACCTTC. It encodes CASSQGQTNYGYTF.

This rearrangement joins TRBV14 to TRBJ2-3; D might be TRBD2 (7 bases). V lost 1 base and J 7 bases, leaving 15 bases between the germline ends. This CDR3 contains 15 residues. Germline V gene data show CDR1 as SGHDN and CDR2 as FVKESK. The chain's CDR3 is CASSQGAGAVNTQYF. In DNA form, the CDR3 reads TGTGCCAGCAGCCAAGGCGCGGGGGCCGTAAATACGCAGTATTTT.

V usage is TRBV10-2 and J usage is TRBJ1-5; a possible D gene is TRBD1 (5 bases). This CDR3 region has 18 residues. Germline CDR1 and CDR2: WSHSY and SAAADI. V was shortened by 1 base and J by 0 bases, with 16 bases between the two germline ends. The CDR3 DNA reads as TGCGCCAGCAGTGAGTACAAGGGGTCCGGAGTTAGCAATCAGCCCCAGCATTTT. It is translated as CASSEYKGSGVSNQPQHF.

V is TRBV21-1 and J is TRBJ1-4; no check of the table's D call, TRBD1, against the DNA was made. TRBV21-1 is a pseudogene. The CDR3 covers 18 residues. The CDR3 spells CASSKDPGTGIANEKLFF. CDR3 in DNA: TGTGCCAGCAGCAAAGATCCGGGGACAGGTATTGCTAATGAAAAACTGTTTTTT.